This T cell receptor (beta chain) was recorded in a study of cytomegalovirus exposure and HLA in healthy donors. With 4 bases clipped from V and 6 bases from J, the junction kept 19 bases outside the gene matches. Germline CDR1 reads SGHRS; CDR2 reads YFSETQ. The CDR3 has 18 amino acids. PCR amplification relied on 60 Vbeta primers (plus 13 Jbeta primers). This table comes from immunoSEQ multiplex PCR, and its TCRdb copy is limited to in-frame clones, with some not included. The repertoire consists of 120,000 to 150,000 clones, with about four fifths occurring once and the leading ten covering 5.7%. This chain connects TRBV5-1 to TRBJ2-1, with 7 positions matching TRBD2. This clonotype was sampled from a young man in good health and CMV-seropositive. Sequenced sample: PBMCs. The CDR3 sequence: CASSPMALAEYRGNEQFF. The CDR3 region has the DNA TGCGCCAGCAGCCCCATGGCGCTAGCGGAGTACCGCGGCAATGAGCAGTTCTTC.